The T cell receptor beta chain under discussion was sequenced for a study of beta chain features in type 1 diabetes. Concerning this clone itself: Antigen specificity is unknown.

General study points: Type 1 diabetes patients showed a moderate but significant shortening of TCRB CDR3s in all four CD4+ subsets.

The ends were cut back, 3 bases at V and 7 bases at J, with 13 bases in the middle. Germline lookup yields CDR1 KGHSH and CDR2 LQKENI. The CDR3 loop spans 15 amino acids. Reverse transcription of all isolated RNA meant that expressed TCRB transcripts were sequenced. Only in-frame clones appear in the TCRdb table, and some are missing; sequencing was by immunoSEQ multiplex PCR. The table has approximately 730,000 clones, roughly an eighth seen once. The chain combines TRBV18 with TRBJ1-6; unclear D gene. Sequencing was done on a sample of naive CD4+ T cells from blood. This receptor was taken from a man younger than 30 with type 1 diabetes. This chain's CDR3 is CASSPVTGKNSPLHF. The CDR3 DNA sequence: TGTGCCAGCTCACCTGTGACGGGGAAGAATTCACCCCTCCACTTT.